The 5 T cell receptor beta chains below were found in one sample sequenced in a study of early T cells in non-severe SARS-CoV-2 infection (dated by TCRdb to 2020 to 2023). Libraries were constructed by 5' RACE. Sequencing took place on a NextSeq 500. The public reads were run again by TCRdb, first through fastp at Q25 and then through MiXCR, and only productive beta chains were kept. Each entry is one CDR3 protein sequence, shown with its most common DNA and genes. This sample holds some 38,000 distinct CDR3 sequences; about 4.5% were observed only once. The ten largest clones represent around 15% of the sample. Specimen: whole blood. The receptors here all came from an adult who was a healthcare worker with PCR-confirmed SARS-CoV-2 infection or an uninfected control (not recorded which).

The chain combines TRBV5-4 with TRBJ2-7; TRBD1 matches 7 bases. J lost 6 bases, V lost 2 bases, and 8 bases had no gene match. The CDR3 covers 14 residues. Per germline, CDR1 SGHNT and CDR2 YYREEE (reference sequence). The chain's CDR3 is CASSFKGGYSEQYF. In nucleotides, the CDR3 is TGTGCCAGCAGCTTTAAAGGGGGCTACAGCGAGCAGTACTTC.

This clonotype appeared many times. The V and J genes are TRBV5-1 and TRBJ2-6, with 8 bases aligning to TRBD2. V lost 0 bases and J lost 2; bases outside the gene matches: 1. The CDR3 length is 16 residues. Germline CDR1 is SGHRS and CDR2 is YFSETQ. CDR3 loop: CASSLAGGTGANVLTF. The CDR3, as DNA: TGCGCCAGCAGCTTGGCGGGAGGGACTGGGGCCAACGTCCTGACTTTC. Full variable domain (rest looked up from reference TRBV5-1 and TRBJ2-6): KAGVTQTPRYLIKTRGQQVTLSCSPISGHRSVSWYQQTPGQGLQFLFEYFSETQRNKGNFPGRFSGRQFSNSRSEMNVSTLELGDSALYLCASSLAGGTGANVLTFGAGSRLTVL.

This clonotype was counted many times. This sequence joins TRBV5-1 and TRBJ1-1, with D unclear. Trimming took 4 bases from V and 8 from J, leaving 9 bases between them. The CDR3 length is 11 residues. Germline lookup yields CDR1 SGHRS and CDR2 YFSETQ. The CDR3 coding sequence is TGCGCCAGCAGCCTCTTGGGGGAAGCTTTCTTT. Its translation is CASSLLGEAFF.

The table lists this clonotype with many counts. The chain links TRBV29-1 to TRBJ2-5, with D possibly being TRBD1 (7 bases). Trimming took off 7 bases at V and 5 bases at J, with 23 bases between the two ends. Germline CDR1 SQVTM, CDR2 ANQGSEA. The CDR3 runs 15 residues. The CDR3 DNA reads TGCAGCGCCCTCACCCCTAAGGGGGCGGGGGAGACCCAGTACTTC. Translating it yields CSALTPKGAGETQYF.

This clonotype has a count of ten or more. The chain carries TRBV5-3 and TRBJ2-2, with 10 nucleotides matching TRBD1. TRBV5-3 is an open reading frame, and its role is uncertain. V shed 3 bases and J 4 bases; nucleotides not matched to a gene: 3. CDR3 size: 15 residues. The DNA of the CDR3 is TGTGCCAGAAGCTGGGACAGGGGTTGCACCGGGGAGCTGTTTTTT. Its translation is CARSWDRGCTGELFF.